This T cell receptor (beta chain) was profiled in a study of shared clonotypes between healthy human individuals. Assay execution took place at the deep level. Here immunoSEQ multiplex PCR was the method, and the copy in TCRdb shows in-frame clones only, minus some. The sample contains about 1 million clones, approximately 80% of which appear only once. This CDR3 spans 12 amino acids. V was shortened by 6 bases and J by 7 bases, with 10 bases between the two germline ends. Germline V gene data show CDR1 as SGHTA and CDR2 as FQGTGA. In this sample, this clone turned up a few times. The TCR originated in a man aged 18 to 29 in good health. Some clones in this sample may be carry-over from other donors' samples. Source material: memory CD4+ T cells from PBMCs. The subset was: CD45RA-negative fraction. The chain employs TRBV7-3 and TRBJ2-1, with D perhaps TRBD2 (6 bases). CDR3 residues: CASRYSGNEQFF. The CDR3 region has the DNA TGTGCCAGCAGGTATAGCGGAAATGAGCAGTTCTTC.